These 29 T cell receptor beta chains share one sample of origin, sequenced in a study of T cell responses to AZD1222 COVID-19 vaccine. Only in-frame clones appear in the TCRdb table, and some are missing; sequencing was by immunoSEQ multiplex PCR. Seen here are about 150,000 clones, roughly nine tenths observed once, and the top ten hold approximately 1.8%. Here the sequenced sample was peripheral blood, taken on day 0 of AZD1222 vaccination. These receptor sequences come from an adult in good health.

The gene calls are TRBV19 and TRBJ2-7; the match to TRBD2 covers 11 bases. The V segment lost 1 base and the J segment 3 bases; nucleotides outside the gene matches: 5. This CDR3 is built from 16 residues. Germline V gene sequence: CDR1 LNHDA, CDR2 SQIVND (reference sequence). CDR3 nucleotide sequence: TGTGCCAGTAGTATAGCTGCAACTAGCGGGAGCTACGAGCAGTACTTC. Translating it yields CASSIAATSGSYEQYF.

V and J are TRBV7-9 and TRBJ2-5, with D possibly called TRBD1 or TRBD2 (5 bases each). This CDR3 comprises 15 residues. Trimming took off 7 bases at V and 2 bases at J, with 17 bases between the two ends. Germline V gene lookup returns CDR1 SEHNR and CDR2 FQNEAQ (reference sequence). The chain's CDR3 is CASKPGPIFQETQYF. As DNA, the CDR3 is TGTGCCAGCAAACCGGGACCCATATTTCAAGAGACCCAGTACTTC.

CDR3 sequence (DNA): TGTGCCAGCAGCCCCTCCACAGGACCCTATGGCTACACCTTC. Its translation is CASSPSTGPYGYTF. V gene TRBV3-1 (or the pseudogene TRBV3-2) combines with J gene TRBJ1-2, with D possibly being TRBD1 (5 bases). Germline loops: CDR1 LGHDT, CDR2 YNNKEL (reference sequence). CDR3 length: 14 amino acids. V was pared by 4 bases and J by 4 bases, with 13 bases between.

J is TRBJ2-2 and V is TRBV7-9; D gene uncertain. The CDR3 consists of 15 residues. The germline CDR1 and CDR2 sequences are SEHNR and FQNEAQ (reference sequence). Trimming stripped 2 bases from V and 5 bases from J, with 12 bases between. The CDR3 DNA sequence: TGTGCCAGCAGCTTATTGCCTATAGAGACCGGGGAGCTGTTTTTT. Its protein is CASSLLPIETGELFF.

The V gene is TRBV7-3, the J gene TRBJ1-6, with a weak D call TRBD1 (6 bases). The CDR3 has 14 residues. The germline CDR1 and CDR2 sequences are SGHTA and FQGTGA. V lost 2 bases to trimming and J lost 10 bases, with 12 bases between them. CDR3 sequence: CASSLWGADSPLHF. CDR3 sequence (DNA): TGTGCCAGCAGCTTATGGGGGGCGGACTCACCCCTCCACTTT.

V usage is TRBV10-3 and J usage is TRBJ1-1, with unresolved D. The germline V and J ends were trimmed by 0 bases and 6 bases, with 8 bases remaining between them. The CDR3 is 13 residues long. Germline values: CDR1 ENHRY, CDR2 SYGVKD. The CDR3 DNA sequence: TGTGCCATCAGTGAGTCGGGCGGCGCTGAAGCTTTCTTT. This sequence encodes CAISESGGAEAFF.

V is TRBV2 and J is TRBJ1-2; 9 bases map to TRBD1. J gave up 6 bases and V 4 bases, and 12 bases lay outside the gene matches. Per the germline V gene, CDR1 is SNHLY and CDR2 is FYNNEI. CDR3 length: 16 amino acids. In DNA form, the CDR3 reads TGTGCCAGCAGTGCCCTGTCGACAGGGGGAGGGAATGGCTACACCTTC. Amino acids: CASSALSTGGGNGYTF.

This clone appeared a few times. The rearrangement joins TRBV4-3 to TRBJ2-1; D is unresolved. CDR3 length equals 14 residues. Between the trimmed V and J ends, which lost 0 bases and 2 bases, there was a span of 5 bases. CDR1 and CDR2 (germline): LGHNA, YSLEER. Here the CDR3 DNA reads TGCGCCAGCAGCCAAGAGACAACCTACAATGAGCAGTTCTTC. Protein: CASSQETTYNEQFF.

In DNA, the CDR3 is TGTGCCAGCAGCTCTCCGGGACAGGGGGCCAATAGGGAAAAACTGTTTTTT. Its protein product is CASSSPGQGANREKLFF. The V call is TRBV5-6, the J call TRBJ1-4; TRBD1 matches 12 bases. Germline CDR1 reads SGHDT; CDR2 reads YYEEEE. With 3 bases clipped from V and 8 bases from J, the junction kept 11 bases outside the gene matches. This CDR3 has 17 residues.

Of note for this clone: The junction shows a germline mismatch at one end, possibly a read error. The gene calls are TRBV4-2 and TRBJ1-4; TRBD1 agrees at 8 bases. The CDR3 runs to 20 residues. The V gene's germline CDR1 is LGHNA and CDR2 YNFKEQ. Here the CDR3 reads CASTQEIVVYRGLTNEKLFF. CDR3 DNA: TGTGCCAGCACCCAAGAAATCGTCGTTTACAGGGGGTTAACTAATGAAAAACTGTTTTTT.

The genes are TRBV5-1 and TRBJ1-1; D is unclear. V was clipped by 1 base and J by 1 base, with 5 bases between them. The CDR3 covers 13 residues. Germline loops: CDR1 SGHRS, CDR2 YFSETQ. In DNA, the CDR3 is TGCGCCAGCAGCTTGACCCAGAACACTGAAGCTTTCTTT. Translating it yields CASSLTQNTEAFF. The full variable domain, rest sourced from reference TRBV5-1 and TRBJ1-1, is KAGVTQTPRYLIKTRGQQVTLSCSPISGHRSVSWYQQTPGQGLQFLFEYFSETQRNKGNFPGRFSGRQFSNSRSEMNVSTLELGDSALYLCASSLTQNTEAFFGQGTRLTVV.

As DNA, the CDR3 is TGCGCCAGCAGCTTGGGACTAGCGGGAGTGTTCGGCGGGGAGCTGTTTTTT. Its protein product is CASSLGLAGVFGGELFF. V is TRBV5-1 and J is TRBJ2-2; TRBD2 aligns across 12 bases. There are 17 residues in the CDR3. Germline V gene sequence: CDR1 SGHRS, CDR2 YFSETQ. Trimming cost V 0 bases and J 7 bases; bases outside gene matches: 7.

This chain uses TRBV14 with TRBJ1-6; a weak D match, TRBD1 (5 bases). The CDR3 sequence is 17 residues long. Germline CDR1 reads SGHDN; CDR2 reads FVKESK. V lost 1 base and J 4 bases, leaving 14 bases between the germline ends. CDR3: CASSQGGRSVYNSPLHF. DNA for the CDR3: TGTGCCAGCAGCCAAGGGGGCAGGAGCGTTTATAATTCACCCCTCCACTTT.

V usage is TRBV6-6 and J usage is TRBJ2-3; D not resolved. The length of the CDR3 is 16 residues. The ends were cut back, 4 bases at V and 0 bases at J, with 14 bases in the middle. Germline V gene data show CDR1 as MNHNY and CDR2 as SVGAGI (reference sequence). The CDR3 DNA reads as TGTGCCAGCAGTTCCCCCGCTGGGCCCAGCACAGATACGCAGTATTTT. Its protein product is CASSSPAGPSTDTQYF.

The table lists this clone with a few counts. The chain has TRBV18 and TRBJ2-1; possibly TRBD1 for D (8 bases). Trimming shortened V by 6 bases and J by 3 bases, and 27 bases separated the two germline ends. CDR3 length: 19 amino acids. CDR1 is KGHSH and CDR2 is LQKENI in the germline V gene. CDR3 sequence (DNA): TGTGCCAGCTCGGGGACAGGAATAATGGCGGGAGACATCTACAATGAGCAGTTCTTC. Amino acids: CASSGTGIMAGDIYNEQFF.

The chain has TRBV7-9 and TRBJ2-1, with a tentative D call TRBD1 (6 bases). The CDR3 sequence is 12 residues long. V was cut by 1 base and J by 11 bases, with 9 bases left in between. Germline V CDR1 and CDR2: SEHNR, FQNEAQ (reference sequence). In nucleotides, the CDR3 is TGTGCCAGCAGCTTAGGGACAGAGAAGCAGTTCTTC. It is translated as CASSLGTEKQFF.

The count of this clone is one. The rearrangement joins TRBV24-1 to TRBJ1-2; 7 bases fit TRBD1. Per germline, CDR1 KGHDR and CDR2 SFDVKD. This CDR3 contains 14 residues. V gave up 4 bases and J gave up 2 bases; unmatched junction bases: 3. The CDR3 here is CATSDPGGNYGYTF. In DNA, the CDR3 is TGTGCCACCAGTGACCCAGGGGGGAACTATGGCTACACCTTC.

The rearrangement joins TRBV10-2 to TRBJ2-1; no definite D call. CDR3 length: 15 amino acids. The germline V gene encodes CDR1 WSHSY and CDR2 SAAADI. V was trimmed by 6 bases and J by 0 bases, leaving 12 bases between them. CDR3 residues: CASSLLKSSYNEQFF. The CDR3, as DNA: TGCGCCAGCAGCCTACTAAAGAGCTCCTACAATGAGCAGTTCTTC.

The chain carries TRBV12-3 or TRBV12-4 and TRBJ1-2, with D hard to call. The CDR3 consists of 11 residues. The V end was cut by 7 bases, the J end by 8 bases, with 11 bases between. DNA of the CDR3: TGTGCCAGCACCCCCACGGAGGGCTACACCTTC. Amino acids: CASTPTEGYTF.

The rearrangement joins TRBV5-6 to TRBJ2-3, with TRBD1 matching over 8 bases. The V segment lost 1 base and the J segment 3 bases; nucleotides outside the gene matches: 7. There are 16 residues in the CDR3. Germline-derived CDR1 and CDR2 are SGHDT and YYEEEE. Here the CDR3 reads CASSLFGQGGTDTQYF. CDR3 nucleotides: TGTGCCAGCAGCTTGTTCGGACAGGGTGGGACAGATACGCAGTATTTT.

The J gene is TRBJ2-7, the V gene TRBV2; 8 bases align to TRBD1. J lost 2 bases, V lost 6 bases, and 6 bases had no gene match. The CDR3 is 14 amino acids. The V gene's germline CDR1 is SNHLY and CDR2 FYNNEI. The CDR3 nucleotides read TGTGCCAGCAGAGGACAGGGTACCCCCTACGAGCAGTACTTC. This translates into CASRGQGTPYEQYF. Together with reference TRBV2 and TRBJ2-7, the CDR3 gives the full variable domain: EPEVTQTPSHQVTQMGQEVILRCVPISNHLYFYWYRQILGQKVEFLVSFYNNEISEKSEIFDDQFSVERPDGSNFTLKIRSTKLEDSAMYFCASRGQGTPYEQYFGPGTRLTVT.

The chain couples TRBV20-1 to TRBJ2-1; maybe TRBD2 (5 bases). In germline, CDR1 is DFQATT, CDR2 SNEGSKA (reference sequence). Between the trimmed V and J ends, which lost 6 bases and 6 bases, there was a span of 9 bases. The CDR3 length is 11 residues. CDR3 coding DNA: TGCAGTGCCCCGGACTCCAATGAGCAGTTCTTC. It codes for CSAPDSNEQFF.

The chain combines TRBV2 with TRBJ2-1, with D maybe TRBD1 (6 bases). The CDR3 extends over 15 amino acids. V was pared by 4 bases and J by 1 base, with 11 bases between. Per the germline V gene, CDR1 is SNHLY and CDR2 is FYNNEI. As DNA, the CDR3 is TGTGCCAGCAGTGGTAGGCAGGGGTCCTACAATGAGCAGTTCTTC. Translated, it gives CASSGRQGSYNEQFF.

This chain uses TRBV19 with TRBJ1-1, with 7 bases fitting TRBD1. From germline, CDR1 is LNHDA and CDR2 SQIVND (reference sequence). This CDR3 has 13 residues. J lost 5 bases, V lost 3 bases, and 3 bases had no gene match. The CDR3 protein is CASSIDRATEAFF. The CDR3, as DNA: TGTGCCAGTAGTATTGACAGGGCGACTGAAGCTTTCTTT. Supplemented by reference TRBV19 and TRBJ1-1, the full variable domain reads DGGITQSPKYLFRKEGQNVTLSCEQNLNHDAMYWYRQDPGQGLRLIYYSQIVNDFQKGDIAEGYSVSREKKESFPLTVTSAQKNPTAFYLCASSIDRATEAFFGQGTRLTVV.

The J gene is TRBJ2-3, the V gene TRBV27, with D unclear. The ends were cut back, 1 base at V and 4 bases at J, with 6 bases in the middle. This CDR3 region has 13 residues. Germline V gene lookup returns CDR1 MNHEY and CDR2 SMNVEV (reference sequence). DNA of the CDR3: TGTGCCAGCAGTTTATTAGGTCCAGATACGCAGTATTTT. It encodes CASSLLGPDTQYF.

This clone has just one count. The genes are TRBV19 and TRBJ2-1, with 7 bases aligning to TRBD2. Germline trimming cut 4 bases from V and 7 bases from J; bases unmatched to any gene: 7. Germline CDR1 LNHDA, CDR2 SQIVND (reference sequence). The CDR3 has 14 amino acids. The CDR3 loop is CASSRGLEINEQFF. CDR3 sequence (DNA): TGTGCCAGTAGTAGAGGACTAGAAATAAATGAGCAGTTCTTC.

The CDR3 loop reads CASSLPAENYGYTF. The CDR3 DNA is TGTGCCAGCAGTTTACCTGCAGAGAACTATGGCTACACCTTC. The chain has TRBV28 and TRBJ1-2; D is ambiguous. The CDR3 runs to 14 residues. The germline V and J ends were trimmed by 2 bases and 2 bases, with 9 bases remaining between them. The germline CDR1 and CDR2 sequences are MDHEN and SYDVKM.

The chain has TRBV27 and TRBJ1-1; no definite D call. The V end was cut by 6 bases, the J end by 5 bases, with 7 bases between. Looked up from germline, CDR1 is MNHEY and CDR2 is SMNVEV (reference sequence). The CDR3 sequence is 11 residues long. DNA for the CDR3: TGTGCCAGCAGCGGGAGGACTGAAGCTTTCTTT. Translation: CASSGRTEAFF.

The chain links TRBV2 to TRBJ1-2; 8 positions match TRBD1. Germline loops: CDR1 SNHLY, CDR2 FYNNEI. V dropped 4 bases and J dropped 4; count of bases not matched to a gene: 5. The CDR3 consists of 14 residues. CDR3 sequence reads: CASSGEDRVYGYTF. For the CDR3, the DNA is TGTGCCAGCAGTGGCGAGGACAGGGTCTATGGCTACACCTTC.